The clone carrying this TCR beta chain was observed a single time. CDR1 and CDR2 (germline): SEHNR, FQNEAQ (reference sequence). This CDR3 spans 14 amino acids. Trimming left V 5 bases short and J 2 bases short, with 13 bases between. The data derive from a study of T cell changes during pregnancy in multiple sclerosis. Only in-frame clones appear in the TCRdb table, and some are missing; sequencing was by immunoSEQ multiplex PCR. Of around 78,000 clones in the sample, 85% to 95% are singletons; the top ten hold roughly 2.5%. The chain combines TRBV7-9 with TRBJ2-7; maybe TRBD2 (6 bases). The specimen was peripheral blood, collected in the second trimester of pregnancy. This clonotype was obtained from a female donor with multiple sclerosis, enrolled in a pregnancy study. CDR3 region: CASSPGDSAYEQYF. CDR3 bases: TGTGCCAGCAGCCCCGGGGACTCCGCCTACGAGCAGTACTTC.